Following are 22 T cell receptor beta chains from one sample sequenced in a study of T cells in tuberculosis. Clones were sequenced by immunoSEQ multiplex PCR, and TCRdb holds only the in-frame ones, with some missing. The sample has about 54,000 clones, 70% to 90% seen once. Cells were sorted from thawed PBMC rested overnight and stained with GMM-loaded CD1B tetramer, viability dye and anti-CD3. The CD1B tetramers carried C32 glucose monomycolate purified from Rhodococcus equi. The specimen was CD1b-GMM tetramer-negative cells sorted from PBMCs. The receptor set was obtained from an adult woman with latent tuberculosis.

This clone has a handful of counts. This chain joins TRBV6-6 and TRBJ2-1; the D gene is possibly TRBD2 (5 bases). Germline V lookup: CDR1 MNHNY, CDR2 SVGAGI (reference sequence). V was clipped by 2 bases and J by 9 bases, with 11 bases between them. The CDR3 has 13 amino acids. CDR3 protein: CASSYDPGTEQFF. CDR3 nucleotides: TGTGCCAGCAGTTACGACCCGGGAACTGAGCAGTTCTTC.

The V gene is TRBV5-1, the J gene TRBJ2-7; the match to TRBD2 covers 16 bases. The germline V gene encodes CDR1 SGHRS and CDR2 YFSETQ. The CDR3 runs 17 residues. Trimming at V came to 4 bases and at J to 5 bases, leaving 9 bases not matched to a gene. The DNA for the CDR3 is TGCGCCAGCAGCGCGGGACTAGCGGGAGGGACCACGGACGAGCAGTACTTC. It codes for CASSAGLAGGTTDEQYF. Variable domain in full (rest from reference TRBV5-1 and TRBJ2-7): KAGVTQTPRYLIKTRGQQVTLSCSPISGHRSVSWYQQTPGQGLQFLFEYFSETQRNKGNFPGRFSGRQFSNSRSEMNVSTLELGDSALYLCASSAGLAGGTTDEQYFGPGTRLTVT.

The chain joins TRBV7-9 to TRBJ2-3; tentatively, D is TRBD2 (5 bases). The V end lost 3 bases, the J end lost 4 bases, and 14 bases lay between the germline ends. Looked up from germline, CDR1 is SEHNR and CDR2 is FQNEAQ (reference sequence). The length of the CDR3 is 15 residues. CDR3 region: CASSFEGVWSDTQYF. In DNA, the CDR3 is TGTGCCAGCAGCTTCGAGGGAGTTTGGTCAGATACGCAGTATTTT.

The chain uses TRBV6-1 and TRBJ2-7; 8 nucleotides agree with TRBD2. V dropped 2 bases and J dropped 2; count of bases not matched to a gene: 5. The CDR3 sequence is 15 residues long. The germline V gene encodes CDR1 MNHNS and CDR2 SASEGT. CDR3 sequence: CASSESGGGPYEQYF. The CDR3 coding sequence is TGTGCCAGCAGTGAATCCGGGGGGGGCCCCTACGAGCAGTACTTC.

The rearrangement links TRBV9 to TRBJ1-2; 7 nucleotides agree with TRBD1. The CDR3 contains 14 residues. The germline gives CDR1 SGDLS, CDR2 YYNGEE. Losses at the gene ends were 1 base for V and 2 bases for J; bases not matched to a gene: 2. CDR3 DNA sequence: TGTGCCAGCAGCGTACAACAGGGGAACTATGGCTACACCTTC. It translates to CASSVQQGNYGYTF.

The chain uses TRBV28 and TRBJ2-7; 8 bases are shared with TRBD2. The CDR3 has 14 amino acids. CDR1 MDHEN and CDR2 SYDVKM come from the germline V gene. Losses at the gene ends were 8 bases for V and 0 bases for J; bases not matched to a gene: 6. The DNA for the CDR3 is TGTGCCAGCCATTCGACTAGCGTCTCCTACGAGCAGTACTTC. Amino acids: CASHSTSVSYEQYF.

V and J are TRBV21-1 and TRBJ1-2; the tabulated D call, TRBD1, remains unverified against the DNA. TRBV21-1 is noted as a pseudogene. CDR3 size: 14 residues. The CDR3, as DNA: TGTGCCAGCAGCTTGACAGAAGTACGCTATGGCTACACCTTC. It is translated as CASSLTEVRYGYTF.

The V call is TRBV19, the J call TRBJ1-5; 8 bases agree with TRBD1. V was pared by 6 bases and J by 6 bases, with 10 bases of the junction left unmatched. CDR3 length: 15 residues. The V gene's germline CDR1 is LNHDA and CDR2 SQIVND (reference sequence). The CDR3 spells CASRVEDRARQPQHF. CDR3 nucleotides: TGTGCCAGTAGGGTCGAGGACAGGGCGCGTCAGCCCCAGCATTTT.

The rearrangement uses TRBV9 and TRBJ1-2, with a weak D call TRBD1 (5 bases). The CDR3 is made up of 15 amino acids. CDR1 SGDLS and CDR2 YYNGEE come from the germline V gene. V was clipped by 8 bases and J by 4 bases, with 21 bases between them. In DNA, the CDR3 is TGTGCCAGACTGAAGGGCGTCCGGAGGGGCTATGGCTACACCTTC. Its translation: CARLKGVRRGYGYTF.

The rearrangement links TRBV5-4 to TRBJ2-7; perhaps TRBD1 as D (8 bases). Trimming pared 5 bases from V and 2 bases from J, leaving 17 bases between. Germline lookup yields CDR1 SGHNT and CDR2 YYREEE (reference sequence). The CDR3 sequence is 15 residues long. Here the CDR3 DNA reads TGTGCCAGCAGGGGGGGGACAGGACCGACCTACGAGCAGTACTTC. Its protein is CASRGGTGPTYEQYF. Based on the CDR3 plus reference TRBV5-4 and TRBJ2-7, the full variable domain is ETGVTQSPTHLIKTRGQQVTLRCSSQSGHNTVSWYQQALGQGPQFIFQYYREEENGRGNFPPRFSGLQFPNYSSELNVNALELDDSALYLCASRGGTGPTYEQYFGPGTRLTVT.

This clone has only a few counts. This chain links TRBV7-5 with TRBJ2-7; the DNA was not used to check the table's D call, TRBD2. TRBV7-5 is listed as a pseudogene. CDR3 size: 14 residues. CDR3: CARSLSGTSYEQYF. The CDR3 coding sequence is TGTGCCAGAAGCTTAAGCGGAACCTCCTACGAGCAGTACTTC.

This clone turned up a few times. The chain links TRBV11-3 to TRBJ2-1; maybe TRBD2 (5 bases). The CDR3 spans 13 residues. V lost 0 bases and J 9 bases, leaving 9 bases between the germline ends. Germline V gene sequence: CDR1 SGHNT, CDR2 YENEEA. CDR3 sequence reads: CASSLDARGEQFF. The CDR3 coding sequence is TGTGCCAGCAGCTTAGACGCTCGGGGTGAGCAGTTCTTC.

The chain employs TRBV7-9 and TRBJ2-5, with 8 bases matching TRBD1. The CDR3 consists of 15 residues. The germline gives CDR1 SEHNR, CDR2 FQNEAQ (reference sequence). Trimming took 4 bases from V and 4 from J; bases not matched to a gene: 8. The CDR3 DNA is TGTGCCAGCAGCTCGGACAGGGTTTTGCTAGAGACCCAGTACTTC. Protein sequence: CASSSDRVLLETQYF. The full variable domain, completed using reference TRBV7-9 and TRBJ2-5, is DTGVSQNPRHKITKRGQNVTFRCDPISEHNRLYWYRQTLGQGPEFLTYFQNEAQLEKSRLLSDRFSAERPKGSFSTLEIQRTEQGDSAMYLCASSSDRVLLETQYFGPGTRLLVL.

Notes on this clone: The sample contains more than one DNA sequence encoding this CDR3. The DNA for the CDR3 is TGCGCCAGCAGCCAAACAAGGTCGGGATCACCCCTCCACTTT. It codes for CASSQTRSGSPLHF. The J gene is TRBJ1-6, the V gene TRBV4-3; D ambiguous. The V gene lost 2 bases and the J gene lost 10 bases, with 12 bases spanning the gap. The CDR3 is 14 amino acids. The germline CDR1 and CDR2 sequences are LGHNA and YSLEER.

The chain carries TRBV6-1 and TRBJ1-2; the D gene is possibly TRBD1 (5 bases). The CDR3 loop spans 14 amino acids. Germline V gene data show CDR1 as MNHNS and CDR2 as SASEGT. V was pared by 1 base and J by 4 bases, with 10 bases between. CDR3 sequence (DNA): TGTGCCAGCAGTGAAGTCCAGGGAACCTATGGCTACACCTTC. Its protein product is CASSEVQGTYGYTF.

The chain combines TRBV5-8 with TRBJ2-1; D possibly corresponds to TRBD2 (5 bases). V shed 3 bases and J shed 8 bases, with 9 bases lying between them. This CDR3 is 12 amino acids long. Germline CDR1 reads SGHTS; CDR2 reads YDEGEE. The CDR3 sequence is CASSWGEYEQFF. The CDR3 bases are TGTGCCAGCAGCTGGGGAGAGTATGAGCAGTTCTTC.

This rearrangement joins TRBV5-1 to TRBJ2-3; 8 nucleotides align to TRBD1. Germline-derived CDR1 and CDR2 are SGHRS and YFSETQ. The CDR3 has 13 amino acids. Trimming at V came to 4 bases and at J to 8 bases, leaving 6 bases not matched to a gene. The CDR3 sequence: CASSLTGDSTQYF. The DNA for the CDR3 is TGCGCCAGCAGCCTGACAGGGGATAGTACGCAGTATTTT.

The chain carries TRBV7-9 and TRBJ2-7, with 8 nucleotides matching TRBD1. This CDR3 spans 17 amino acids. Germline CDR1 SEHNR, CDR2 FQNEAQ (reference sequence). V was clipped by 2 bases and J by 0 bases; unmatched bases: 9. This chain's CDR3 is CASSLYRKGQGSYEQYF. The CDR3 DNA reads as TGTGCCAGCAGCTTATACCGTAAAGGACAGGGCTCCTACGAGCAGTACTTC.

The V call is TRBV5-1, the J call TRBJ2-5; no firm D call. The J call may be in error: the DNA end matches TRBJ2-7 better. Germline CDR1 is SGHRS and CDR2 is YFSETQ. The CDR3 is made up of 13 amino acids. The CDR3 reads CASSLENSYEQYF. The CDR3 DNA sequence: TGCGCCAGCAGCCTTGAGAATTCCTACGAGCAGTACTTC.

CDR3 sequence (DNA): TGTGCCAGCAGTTTAAACACCGGGGAGCTGTTTTTT. This sequence encodes CASSLNTGELFF. The J gene is TRBJ2-2, the V gene TRBV25-1, with D uncertain. Germline V gene lookup returns CDR1 MGHDK and CDR2 SYGVNS. V was clipped by 5 bases and J by 2 bases, with 3 bases between them. The CDR3 spans 12 residues.

V gene TRBV29-1 combines with J gene TRBJ1-2, with D possibly TRBD1 on 5 matching bases. Germline-derived CDR1 and CDR2 are SQVTM and ANQGSEA. The CDR3 is 15 amino acids. Trimming took 0 bases from V and 2 from J, leaving 13 bases between them. The CDR3 spells CSVEDRQSSNYGYTF. Here the CDR3 DNA reads TGCAGCGTTGAAGACCGACAGTCGTCGAACTATGGCTACACCTTC.

J is TRBJ2-6 and V is TRBV2, with 7 positions matching TRBD1. V gave up 9 bases and J gave up 0 bases; unmatched junction bases: 14. The CDR3 runs 18 residues. Germline V lookup: CDR1 SNHLY, CDR2 FYNNEI. DNA of the CDR3: TGTGCCAGGACCCGGTTAGAACAGGGGTTCTCTGGGGCCAACGTCCTGACTTTC. Translated: CARTRLEQGFSGANVLTF.